Presented here are 25 T cell receptor beta chains from one specimen sequenced in a study of shared clonotypes between healthy human individuals. Measured with immunoSEQ multiplex PCR; TCRdb has only the in-frame clones, and not every one. The sample consists of about half a million clones, around 80% of them appearing once. The sequenced sample consisted of PBMCs. The receptors were gathered from a woman aged 40-49 years in good health. Some clones in this sample may be carry-over from other donors' samples.

This clone was recorded a few times. The junction and the germline gene differ at one end; a read error may be behind it. The rearrangement joins TRBV11-2 to TRBJ1-5, with 7 bases matching TRBD1. The CDR3 sequence is 15 residues long. CDR1 is SGHAT, CDR2 FQNNGV, per germline. The CDR3 loop reads CASSLAGQPNQLQHF. CDR3 bases: TGTGCCAGCAGCTTAGCGGGACAGCCCAATCAGCTCCAGCATTTT.

The chain recombines TRBV21-1 with TRBJ2-1; TRBD2 is taken as the D call from the table, unchecked against the DNA. TRBV21-1 is shown as a pseudogene. There are 18 residues in the CDR3. CDR3 residues: CASSKEISWTSSYNEQFF. CDR3 nucleotide sequence: TGTGCCAGCAGCAAAGAGATCTCGTGGACTAGCTCCTACAATGAGCAGTTCTTC.

The chain is built from TRBV4-3 and TRBJ2-2; D is uncertain. Trimming took off 1 base at V and 2 bases at J, with 5 bases between the two ends. The germline V gene has CDR1 LGHNA and CDR2 YSLEER. CDR3 size: 14 residues. CDR3 sequence reads: CASSQGDNTGELFF. CDR3 coding DNA: TGCGCCAGCAGCCAAGGCGATAACACCGGGGAGCTGTTTTTT.

The CDR3 region is CATGDDRGKPTVEQFF. CDR3 coding DNA: TGTGCCACGGGGGATGACCGGGGAAAGCCTACAGTTGAGCAGTTCTTC. The chain combines TRBV10-3 with TRBJ2-1, with a possible D match to TRBD2 (6 bases). Trimming took 10 bases from V and 9 from J, leaving 28 bases between them. The germline V gene has CDR1 ENHRY and CDR2 SYGVKD. The CDR3 sequence is 16 residues long.

This chain joins TRBV2 and TRBJ2-1; 11 bases map to TRBD1. Trimming removed 6 bases from V and 8 bases from J; junction bases left unmatched: 12. CDR1 SNHLY and CDR2 FYNNEI come from the germline V gene. This CDR3 is 16 amino acids long. CDR3 sequence: CASRNALDRGRDEQFF. The CDR3, as DNA: TGTGCCAGCAGGAACGCTTTGGACAGGGGGCGGGATGAGCAGTTCTTC. The variable domain in full, completed from reference TRBV2 and TRBJ2-1, reads EPEVTQTPSHQVTQMGQEVILRCVPISNHLYFYWYRQILGQKVEFLVSFYNNEISEKSEIFDDQFSVERPDGSNFTLKIRSTKLEDSAMYFCASRNALDRGRDEQFFGPGTRLTVL.

The rearrangement joins TRBV7-2 to TRBJ2-3, with 12 bases lining up with TRBD2. The germline gives CDR1 SGHTA, CDR2 FQGNSA. This CDR3 contains 16 residues. V was pared by 4 bases and J by 2 bases, with 4 bases of the junction left unmatched. The CDR3 nucleotides are TGTGCCAGCAGCTCCCGGACTAGCGGGATCACAGATACGCAGTATTTT. It is translated as CASSSRTSGITDTQYF.

Written as DNA, the CDR3 is TGTGCCAGCAGCTTTGTCCCAGGAGTACCTTACAATGAGCAGTTCTTC. This translates into CASSFVPGVPYNEQFF. This chain uses TRBV7-9 with TRBJ2-1; D remains ambiguous. This CDR3 comprises 16 residues. Germline-derived CDR1 and CDR2 are SEHNR and FQNEAQ (reference sequence). V was pared by 3 bases and J by 4 bases, with 16 bases between.

This sequence joins TRBV7-8 and TRBJ1-1; TRBD1 matches 8 bases. Germline V CDR1 and CDR2: SGHVS, FQNEAQ. The CDR3 is 12 amino acids. J lost 8 bases, V lost 3 bases, and 2 bases had no gene match. CDR3 amino acids: CASSFRQGEAFF. As DNA, the CDR3 is TGTGCCAGCAGCTTCCGACAGGGGGAAGCTTTCTTT.

This clone was detected only once. DNA for the CDR3: TGTGCCAGCAGTTTATCGACGGGAGGGTCAGGGGGCTACACCTTC. Translation: CASSLSTGGSGGYTF. The gene calls are TRBV27 and TRBJ1-2; the D gene is possibly TRBD1 (5 bases). Per germline, CDR1 MNHEY and CDR2 SMNVEV (reference sequence). This CDR3 contains 15 residues. Trimming removed 0 bases at V and 8 bases at J, with 16 bases between.

This clone appeared a single time. The junction and the germline gene differ at one end; a read error may be behind it. This chain joins TRBV5-6 and TRBJ1-2; D is possibly TRBD1 (6 bases). CDR1 is SGHDT and CDR2 is YYEEEE in the germline V gene. The CDR3 runs to 16 residues. CDR3 amino acids: CARSPGGATRGYGYTF. The CDR3 DNA is TGTGCCCGCAGCCCGGGGGGGGCTACGAGGGGCTATGGCTACACCTTC.

This sequence joins TRBV6-1 and TRBJ2-2; D not resolved. Per the germline V gene, CDR1 is MNHNS and CDR2 is SASEGT. The CDR3 is 14 residues long. Trimming removed 1 base from V and 2 bases from J, with 5 bases in between. For the CDR3, the DNA is TGTGCCAGCAGTGAAGAGGGTAACACCGGGGAGCTGTTTTTT. The encoded protein is CASSEEGNTGELFF.

The V call is TRBV6-5, the J call TRBJ2-2; D call uncertain. The V gene's germline CDR1 is MNHEY and CDR2 SVGAGI. CDR3 length: 12 amino acids. V was cut by 1 base and J by 6 bases, with 3 bases left in between. In nucleotides, the CDR3 is TGTGCCAGCAGTTACTTCTCCGGGGAGCTGTTTTTT. Its protein product is CASSYFSGELFF.

This clone was seen only a few times. The chain uses TRBV7-2 and TRBJ2-2; 13 nucleotides align to TRBD2. Germline assignment: CDR1 SGHTA and CDR2 FQGNSA. There are 17 residues in the CDR3. V dropped 2 bases and J dropped 2; count of bases not matched to a gene: 2. CDR3 sequence (DNA): TGTGCCAGCAGCTTACCGGGACTAGCGGGAAACACCGGGGAGCTGTTTTTT. Translation gives CASSLPGLAGNTGELFF.

This chain joins TRBV5-6 and TRBJ1-2, with TRBD1 as a possible D gene (6 bases). V shed 2 bases and J shed 4 bases, with 12 bases lying between them. Looked up from germline, CDR1 is SGHDT and CDR2 is YYEEEE. The CDR3 loop spans 14 amino acids. The CDR3: CASSFMGTTYGYTF. CDR3 in DNA: TGTGCCAGCAGCTTTATGGGGACAACCTATGGCTACACCTTC. Together with reference TRBV5-6 and TRBJ1-2, the CDR3 gives the full variable domain: DAGVTQSPTHLIKTRGQQVTLRCSPKSGHDTVSWYQQALGQGPQFIFQYYEEEERQRGNFPDRFSGHQFPNYSSELNVNALLLGDSALYLCASSFMGTTYGYTFGSGTRLTVV.

This chain joins TRBV28 and TRBJ2-7; D is unresolved. Trimming took off 2 bases at V and 5 bases at J, with 1 base between the two ends. Per germline, CDR1 MDHEN and CDR2 SYDVKM. The length of the CDR3 is 10 residues. The CDR3: CASSLDEQYF. Here the CDR3 DNA reads TGTGCCAGCAGTTTAGACGAGCAGTACTTC.

This chain uses TRBV10-1 with TRBJ2-7; 7 bases agree with TRBD2. The CDR3 runs to 14 residues. The germline V gene has CDR1 WNHNN and CDR2 SYGVQD (reference sequence). V lost 8 bases, J lost 5 bases, and 12 bases stayed unmatched. In DNA, the CDR3 is TGCGCCAGCCCTCGGGGGGAGGGACCCCACGAGCAGTACTTC. Its translation is CASPRGEGPHEQYF.

The chain is built from TRBV7-9 and TRBJ2-1; D might be TRBD2 (6 bases). Trimming took 3 bases from V and 11 from J, leaving 11 bases between them. The CDR3 runs 12 residues. Germline values: CDR1 SEHNR, CDR2 FQNEAQ (reference sequence). The CDR3 bases are TGTGCCAGCAGCTTGGAGACTAGTAAGCAGTTCTTC. Translated: CASSLETSKQFF.

V and J are TRBV5-5 and TRBJ2-7, with D hard to call. CDR1 SGHKS and CDR2 YYEKEE come from the germline V gene (reference sequence). Trimming shortened V by 8 bases and J by 0 bases, and 15 bases separated the two germline ends. There are 14 residues in the CDR3. As DNA, the CDR3 is TGTGCCAGTAGAAGAGGACCTAGCTCCTACGAGCAGTACTTC. It specifies CASRRGPSSYEQYF.

CDR3 protein: CASSLGGTGHGYTF. DNA for the CDR3: TGTGCCAGCAGCTTAGGGGGAACAGGGCACGGCTACACCTTC. The gene calls are TRBV7-9 and TRBJ1-2, with D maybe TRBD1 (6 bases). Trimming took 1 base from V and 8 from J, leaving 14 bases between them. The CDR3 has 14 amino acids. Germline-derived CDR1 and CDR2 are SEHNR and FQNEAQ (reference sequence).

The genes are TRBV7-9 and TRBJ2-7; 7 bases match TRBD1. CDR1 is SEHNR and CDR2 is FQNEAQ in the germline V gene (reference sequence). J lost 2 bases, V lost 2 bases, and 6 bases had no gene match. The CDR3 length is 15 residues. The CDR3 spells CASSLWTGAAYEQYF. Here the CDR3 DNA reads TGTGCCAGCAGCTTATGGACAGGAGCCGCCTACGAGCAGTACTTC.

V is TRBV11-3 and J is TRBJ2-7; D is ambiguous. This CDR3 has 16 amino acids. Trimming removed 2 bases from V and 4 bases from J, with 18 bases in between. Germline CDR1 SGHNT, CDR2 YENEEA. CDR3 amino acids: CASSLISGGPFYEQYF. DNA of the CDR3: TGTGCCAGCAGCTTAATTTCGGGCGGCCCTTTTTACGAGCAGTACTTC.

The V call is TRBV6-1, the J call TRBJ2-7; 10 nucleotides agree with TRBD2. CDR1 and CDR2 from the germline V gene are MNHNS and SASEGT. The CDR3 is 15 amino acids. J gave up 6 bases and V 2 bases, and 7 bases lay outside the gene matches. The DNA of the CDR3 is TGTGCCAGCAGTGAAACAGCGGGAGGGCCGGGCGAGCAGTACTTC. Its protein product is CASSETAGGPGEQYF.

The V gene is TRBV5-1, the J gene TRBJ2-5, with 8 bases identical to TRBD1. This CDR3 has 14 amino acids. Germline CDR1 SGHRS, CDR2 YFSETQ. With 2 bases clipped from V and 5 bases from J, the junction kept 5 bases outside the gene matches. In nucleotides, the CDR3 is TGCGCCAGCAGCTTTGCAGGGGGCTTGGAGACCCAGTACTTC. As protein: CASSFAGGLETQYF.

This clone was counted once. Here the CDR3 reads CAWSVYIGTSGTSGGNEQFF. CDR3 nucleotide sequence: TGTGCCTGGAGTGTGTACATCGGGACTAGCGGGACCTCGGGGGGGAATGAGCAGTTCTTC. The chain couples TRBV30 to TRBJ2-1; 13 bases match TRBD2. There are 20 residues in the CDR3. The V gene's germline CDR1 is GTSNPN and CDR2 SVGIG (reference sequence). J was trimmed by 7 bases and V by 0 bases; bases with no gene match: 18.

The genes are TRBV7-8 and TRBJ2-1; 12 positions match TRBD2. The trim removed 5 bases at V and 3 bases at J, leaving 5 bases unmatched. CDR1 and CDR2 (germline): SGHVS, FQNEAQ. This CDR3 has 16 residues. The CDR3 DNA is TGTGCCAGCAGCCCCCTAGCGGGAGGGATCTACAATGAGCAGTTCTTC. It yields the protein CASSPLAGGIYNEQFF.